This TCR beta chain was obtained from a study of T cells in Graves' hyperthyroidism and ophthalmopathy. Criteria for exclusion of patients were uncontrolled infection, other autoimmune disease, pregnancy or lactation. The PBMCs had their origin in 8.5 to 10 ml of fresh peripheral blood. This clonotype was seen ten or more times. What it binds is not known. TCR beta CDR3 region amplification was performed from RNA transcripts. The HTBI primer set was used in a first-round RT-PCR of the TCR CDR3. TCRdb re-called the multiplex PCR reads through MiXCR, storing one row per CDR3 protein. Among hundreds of thousands of distinct CDR3 sequences listed, 17% were seen once. Study findings and constraints: Ophthalmopathy was distinguished from stable hyperthyroidism by 13 V-J signatures. Among thyroid clonotypes expanded above 0.001, most also appeared in blood.

CDR3 length: 15 residues. V was pared by 0 bases and J by 0 bases, with 8 bases between. Germline CDR1 SEHNR, CDR2 FQNEAQ (reference sequence). The rearrangement links TRBV7-9 to TRBJ2-5, with a possible D match to TRBD1 (6 bases). This TCR derives from a woman aged 18-35 years with Graves' ophthalmopathy. The sample taken for sequencing was blood. The CDR3 DNA follows: TGTGCCAGCAGCTTAGCGCGGACAGACCAAGAGACCCAGTACTTC. It yields the protein CASSLARTDQETQYF.